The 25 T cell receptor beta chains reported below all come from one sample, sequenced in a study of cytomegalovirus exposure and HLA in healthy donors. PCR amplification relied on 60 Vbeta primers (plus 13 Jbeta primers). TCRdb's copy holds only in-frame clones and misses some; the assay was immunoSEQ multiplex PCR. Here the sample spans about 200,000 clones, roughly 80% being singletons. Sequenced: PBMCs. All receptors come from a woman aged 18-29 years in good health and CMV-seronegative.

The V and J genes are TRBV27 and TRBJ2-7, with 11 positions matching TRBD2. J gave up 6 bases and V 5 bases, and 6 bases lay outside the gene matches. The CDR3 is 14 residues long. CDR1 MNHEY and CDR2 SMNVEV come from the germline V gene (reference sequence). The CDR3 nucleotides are TGTGCCAGCAGTAGAACTAGCGGGAGTACCGAGCAGTACTTC. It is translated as CASSRTSGSTEQYF.

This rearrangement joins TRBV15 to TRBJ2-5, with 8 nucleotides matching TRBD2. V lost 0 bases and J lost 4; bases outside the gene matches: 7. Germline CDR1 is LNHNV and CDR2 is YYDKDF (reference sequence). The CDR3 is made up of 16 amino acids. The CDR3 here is CATSRDSTGGGETQYF. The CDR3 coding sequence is TGTGCCACCAGCAGAGACTCGACCGGGGGGGGAGAGACCCAGTACTTC. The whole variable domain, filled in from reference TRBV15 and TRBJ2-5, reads DAMVIQNPRYQVTQFGKPVTLSCSQTLNHNVMYWYQQKSSQAPKLLFHYYDKDFNNEADTPDNFQSRRPNTSFCFLDIRSPGLGDTAMYLCATSRDSTGGGETQYFGPGTRLLVL.

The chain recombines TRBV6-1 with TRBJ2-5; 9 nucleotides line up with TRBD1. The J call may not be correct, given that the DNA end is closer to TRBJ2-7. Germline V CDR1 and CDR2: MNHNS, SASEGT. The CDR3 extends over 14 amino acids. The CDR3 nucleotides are TGTGCCAGCAGCTCAACAGGGGGCGTACACGAGCAGTACTTC. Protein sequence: CASSSTGGVHEQYF.

CDR3 bases: TGTGCCAGCAGCCCAGGGAGGTATAGCAATCAGCCCCAGCATTTT. Translating gives CASSPGRYSNQPQHF. The V and J genes are TRBV5-8 and TRBJ1-5; weak D call: TRBD1 (5 bases). The length of the CDR3 is 15 residues. The ends were cut back, 4 bases at V and 0 bases at J, with 11 bases in the middle. Germline values: CDR1 SGHTS, CDR2 YDEGEE.

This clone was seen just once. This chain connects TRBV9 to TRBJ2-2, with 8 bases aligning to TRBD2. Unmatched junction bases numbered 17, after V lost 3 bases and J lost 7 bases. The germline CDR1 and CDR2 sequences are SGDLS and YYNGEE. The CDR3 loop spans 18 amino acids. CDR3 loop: CASSAPRREGRSIGELFF. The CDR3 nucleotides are TGTGCCAGCAGCGCCCCACGTCGGGAGGGCCGAAGTATCGGGGAGCTGTTTTTT.

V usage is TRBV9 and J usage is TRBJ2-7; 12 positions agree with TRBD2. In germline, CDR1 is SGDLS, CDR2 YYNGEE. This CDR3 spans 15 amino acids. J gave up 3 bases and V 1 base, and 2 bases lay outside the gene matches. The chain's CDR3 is CASSVSSGRVYEQYF. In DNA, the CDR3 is TGTGCCAGCAGCGTATCTAGCGGGAGGGTCTACGAGCAGTACTTC. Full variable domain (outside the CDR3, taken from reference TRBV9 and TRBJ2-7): DSGVTQTPKHLITATGQRVTLRCSPRSGDLSVYWYQQSLDQGLQFLIQYYNGEERAKGNILERFSAQQFPDLHSELNLSSLELGDSALYFCASSVSSGRVYEQYFGPGTRLTVT.

Here the CDR3 DNA reads TGTGCCAGCAGTTACTCGAGAGGGGGACGTGGCTACACCTTC. Its protein product is CASSYSRGGRGYTF. The V call is TRBV6-5, the J call TRBJ1-2; D perhaps matches TRBD1 (6 bases). CDR1 is MNHEY, CDR2 SVGAGI, per germline. The CDR3 is 14 amino acids. Deletions cut 0 bases from V and 7 bases from J, with 12 bases between.

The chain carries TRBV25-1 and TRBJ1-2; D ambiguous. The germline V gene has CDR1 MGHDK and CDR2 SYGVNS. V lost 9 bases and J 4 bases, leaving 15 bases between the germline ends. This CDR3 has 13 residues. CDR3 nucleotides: TGTGCCAGGGTCGGAGATTCCTGCTATGGCTACACCTTC. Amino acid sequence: CARVGDSCYGYTF.

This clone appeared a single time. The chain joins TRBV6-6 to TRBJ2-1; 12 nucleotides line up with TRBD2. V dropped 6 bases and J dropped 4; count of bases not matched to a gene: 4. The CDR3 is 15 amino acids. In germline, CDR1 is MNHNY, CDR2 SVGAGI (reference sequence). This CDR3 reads CASRRGLAGYNEQFF. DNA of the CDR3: TGTGCCAGCAGGCGTGGACTAGCGGGATACAATGAGCAGTTCTTC.

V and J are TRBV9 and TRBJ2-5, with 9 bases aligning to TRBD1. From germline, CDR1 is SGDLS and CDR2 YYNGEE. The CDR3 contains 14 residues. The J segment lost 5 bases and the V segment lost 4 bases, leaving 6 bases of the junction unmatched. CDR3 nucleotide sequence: TGTGCCAGCAGCTTCGGGACAGGGTGGGAGACCCAGTACTTC. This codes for CASSFGTGWETQYF.

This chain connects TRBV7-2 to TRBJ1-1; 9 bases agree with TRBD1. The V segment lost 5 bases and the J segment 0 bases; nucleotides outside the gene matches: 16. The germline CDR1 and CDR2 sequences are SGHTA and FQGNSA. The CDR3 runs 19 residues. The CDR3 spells CASSRSTGGLRPMNTEAFF. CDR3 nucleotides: TGTGCCAGCAGCCGATCTACAGGGGGCCTAAGACCCATGAACACTGAAGCTTTCTTT.

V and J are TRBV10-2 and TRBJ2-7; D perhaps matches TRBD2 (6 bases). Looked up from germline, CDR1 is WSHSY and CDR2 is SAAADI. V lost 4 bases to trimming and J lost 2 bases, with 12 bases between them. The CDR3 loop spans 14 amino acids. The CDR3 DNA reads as TGCGCCAGCAGTGGGGGAGGAGGGGCCTACGAGCAGTACGTC. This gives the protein CASSGGGGAYEQYV.

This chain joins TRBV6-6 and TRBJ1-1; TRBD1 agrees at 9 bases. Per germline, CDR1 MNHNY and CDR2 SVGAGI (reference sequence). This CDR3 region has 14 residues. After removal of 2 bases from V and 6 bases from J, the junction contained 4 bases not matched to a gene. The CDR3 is CASSYGTGIAEAFF. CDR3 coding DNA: TGTGCCAGCAGTTACGGGACAGGGATAGCTGAAGCTTTCTTT.

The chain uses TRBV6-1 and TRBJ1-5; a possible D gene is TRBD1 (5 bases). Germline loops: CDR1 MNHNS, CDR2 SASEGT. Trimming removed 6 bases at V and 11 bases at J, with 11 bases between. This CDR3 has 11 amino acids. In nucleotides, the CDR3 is TGTGCCAGCAGAAGCGGGGGGGCCCAGCATTTT. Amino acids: CASRSGGAQHF.

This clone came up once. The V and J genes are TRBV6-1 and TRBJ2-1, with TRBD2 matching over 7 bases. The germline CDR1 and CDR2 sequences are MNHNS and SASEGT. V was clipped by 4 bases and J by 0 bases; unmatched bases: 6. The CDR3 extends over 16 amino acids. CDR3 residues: CASSGGGGHSYNEQFF. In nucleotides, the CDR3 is TGTGCCAGCAGTGGGGGGGGAGGGCACTCCTACAATGAGCAGTTCTTC.

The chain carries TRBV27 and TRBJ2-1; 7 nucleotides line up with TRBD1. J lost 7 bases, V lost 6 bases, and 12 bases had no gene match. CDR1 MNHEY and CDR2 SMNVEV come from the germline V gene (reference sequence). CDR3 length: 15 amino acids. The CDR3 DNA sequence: TGTGCCAGCAGATTACAGGGGTATCTAATAAATGAGCAGTTCTTC. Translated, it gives CASRLQGYLINEQFF.

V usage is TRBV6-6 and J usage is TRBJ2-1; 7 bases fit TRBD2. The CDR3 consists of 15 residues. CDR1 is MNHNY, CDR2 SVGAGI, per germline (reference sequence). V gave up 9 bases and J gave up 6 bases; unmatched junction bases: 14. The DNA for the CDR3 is TGTGCCAGTAGGGACTGGGGAGGGGATAGCAATGAGCAGTTCTTC. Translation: CASRDWGGDSNEQFF.

In nucleotides, the CDR3 is TGTGCCTGGAGTGCCCCCGGGAATCAGCCCCAGCATTTT. Protein: CAWSAPGNQPQHF. The rearrangement joins TRBV30 to TRBJ1-5; D remains ambiguous. The CDR3 has 13 amino acids. Per germline, CDR1 GTSNPN and CDR2 SVGIG (reference sequence). Trimming pared 1 base from V and 4 bases from J, leaving 8 bases between. Variable domain in full (rest from reference TRBV30 and TRBJ1-5): SQTIHQWPATLVQPVGSPLSLECTVEGTSNPNLYWYRQAAGRGLQLLFYSVGIGQISSEVPQNLSASRPQDRQFILSSKKLLLSDSGFYLCAWSAPGNQPQHFGDGTRLSIL.

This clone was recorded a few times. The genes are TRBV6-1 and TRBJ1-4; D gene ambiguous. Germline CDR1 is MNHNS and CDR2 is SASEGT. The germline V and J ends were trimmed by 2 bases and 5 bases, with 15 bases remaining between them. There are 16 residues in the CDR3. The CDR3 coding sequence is TGTGCCAGCAGTGAACTTTCCGGTCCTCTAAATGAAAAACTGTTTTTT. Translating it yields CASSELSGPLNEKLFF.

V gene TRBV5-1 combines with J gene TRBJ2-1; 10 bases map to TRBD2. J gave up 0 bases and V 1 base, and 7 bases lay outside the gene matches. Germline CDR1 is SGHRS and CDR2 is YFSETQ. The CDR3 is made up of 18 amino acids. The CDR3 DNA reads TGCGCCAGCAGCTTGTGGCTAGCGGGAGACACCTCCTACAATGAGCAGTTCTTC. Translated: CASSLWLAGDTSYNEQFF.

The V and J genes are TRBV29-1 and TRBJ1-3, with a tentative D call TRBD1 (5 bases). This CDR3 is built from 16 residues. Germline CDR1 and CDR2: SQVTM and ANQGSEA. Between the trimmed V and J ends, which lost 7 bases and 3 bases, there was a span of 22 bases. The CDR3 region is CSAQPSGPMGGNTIYF. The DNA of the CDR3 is TGCAGCGCCCAACCTTCAGGGCCCATGGGTGGAAACACCATATATTTT.

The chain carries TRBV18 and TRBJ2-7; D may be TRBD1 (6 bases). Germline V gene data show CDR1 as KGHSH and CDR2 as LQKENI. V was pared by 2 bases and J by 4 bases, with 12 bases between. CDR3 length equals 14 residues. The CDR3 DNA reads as TGTGCCAGCTCACCAAACACAGGGTCGTACGAGCAGTACGTC. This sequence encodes CASSPNTGSYEQYV.

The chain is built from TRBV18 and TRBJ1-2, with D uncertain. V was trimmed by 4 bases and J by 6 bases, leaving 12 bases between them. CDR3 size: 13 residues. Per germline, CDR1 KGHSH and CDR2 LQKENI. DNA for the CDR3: TGTGCCAGCTCACTGGGCCTTGTAGATGGCTACACCTTC. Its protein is CASSLGLVDGYTF. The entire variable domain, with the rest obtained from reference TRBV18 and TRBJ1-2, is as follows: NAGVMQNPRHLVRRRGQEARLRCSPMKGHSHVYWYRQLPEEGLKFMVYLQKENIIDESGMPKERFSAEFPKEGPSILRIQQVVRGDSAAYFCASSLGLVDGYTFGSGTRLTVV.

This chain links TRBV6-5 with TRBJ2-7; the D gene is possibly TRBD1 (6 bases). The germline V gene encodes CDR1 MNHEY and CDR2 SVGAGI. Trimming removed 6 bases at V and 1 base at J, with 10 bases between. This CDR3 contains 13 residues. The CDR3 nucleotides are TGTGCCAGCAGCGAACAGGGTTCCTACGAGCAGTACGTC. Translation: CASSEQGSYEQYV.

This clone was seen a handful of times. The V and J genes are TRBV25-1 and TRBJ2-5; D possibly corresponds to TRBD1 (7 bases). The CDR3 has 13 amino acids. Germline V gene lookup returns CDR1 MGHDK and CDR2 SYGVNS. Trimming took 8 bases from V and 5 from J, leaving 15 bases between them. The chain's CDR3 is CASGGGSEETQYF. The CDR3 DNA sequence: TGTGCCAGCGGAGGGGGCAGCGAGGAGACCCAGTACTTC. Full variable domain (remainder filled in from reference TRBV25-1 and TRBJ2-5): EADIYQTPRYLVIGTGKKITLECSQTMGHDKMYWYQQDPGMELHLIHYSYGVNSTEKGDLSSESTVSRIRTEHFPLTLESARPSHTSQYLCASGGGSEETQYFGPGTRLLVL.